Sequencing of this T cell receptor beta chain was carried out in a study of OX40 agonist ivuxolimab in advanced cancers. Study as a whole: Hepatocellular carcinoma, melanoma, renal cell or head and neck cancer was diagnosed in the dose-escalation patients.

Patients with autoimmune history or systemic immunosuppression were excluded. V was trimmed by 3 bases and J by 6 bases, leaving 19 bases between them. Per germline, CDR1 SGHDT and CDR2 YYEEEE. This CDR3 has 15 residues. The repertoire was sequenced with immunoSEQ multiplex PCR; TCRdb's copy has only in-frame clones and lacks some. This sample has approximately 66,000 clones, with approximately 92% found just once. The source of this sequence is an adult with an advanced solid tumor such as melanoma, head and neck, liver or kidney cancer. The V call is TRBV5-6, the J call TRBJ2-7; D may be TRBD1 (5 bases). Sequencing was performed on CD4+ or CD8+ T cells sorted from blood, taken in a trial of the OX40 agonist ivuxolimab. The CDR3 bases are TGTGCCAGCAGCTCGGATTGGGTTTTAGGGGCCGAGCAGTACTTC. Translating it yields CASSSDWVLGAEQYF.